The T cell receptor (beta chain) under discussion was sequenced for a study of PD-1 blockade in classical Hodgkin lymphoma. Sequencing was performed with immunoSEQ multiplex PCR; in TCRdb, only in-frame clones are kept and a portion is missing. The repertoire has around 40,000 clones, just over 75% of them found once; the top ten carry around 9.5%. This clone was detected only a few times. The time point is: cycle 4 day 1 (C4D1), after less than seven weeks of nivolumab. Relapses following autologous stem cell transplantation were seen in all patients, with brentuximab vedotin exposure varying. The V and J ends lost 11 bases and 8 bases, in that order; junction bases with no gene match: 17. The CDR3 length is 15 residues. Per germline, CDR1 SEHNR and CDR2 FQNEAQ (reference sequence).

Sequencing used peripheral blood mononuclear cells (PBMCs), obtained before the fourth cycle of nivolumab. The clonotype originates from a human donor with classical Hodgkin lymphoma. V is TRBV7-9 and J is TRBJ2-1; 8 nucleotides align to TRBD2. The CDR3 bases are TGTGCCCTAGCTACCCCTAGCGGGCGGGTCCATGAGCAGTTCTTC. It codes for CALATPSGRVHEQFF. Complete variable domain (other parts from reference TRBV7-9 and TRBJ2-1): DTGVSQNPRHKITKRGQNVTFRCDPISEHNRLYWYRQTLGQGPEFLTYFQNEAQLEKSRLLSDRFSAERPKGSFSTLEIQRTEQGDSAMYLCALATPSGRVHEQFFGPGTRLTVL.